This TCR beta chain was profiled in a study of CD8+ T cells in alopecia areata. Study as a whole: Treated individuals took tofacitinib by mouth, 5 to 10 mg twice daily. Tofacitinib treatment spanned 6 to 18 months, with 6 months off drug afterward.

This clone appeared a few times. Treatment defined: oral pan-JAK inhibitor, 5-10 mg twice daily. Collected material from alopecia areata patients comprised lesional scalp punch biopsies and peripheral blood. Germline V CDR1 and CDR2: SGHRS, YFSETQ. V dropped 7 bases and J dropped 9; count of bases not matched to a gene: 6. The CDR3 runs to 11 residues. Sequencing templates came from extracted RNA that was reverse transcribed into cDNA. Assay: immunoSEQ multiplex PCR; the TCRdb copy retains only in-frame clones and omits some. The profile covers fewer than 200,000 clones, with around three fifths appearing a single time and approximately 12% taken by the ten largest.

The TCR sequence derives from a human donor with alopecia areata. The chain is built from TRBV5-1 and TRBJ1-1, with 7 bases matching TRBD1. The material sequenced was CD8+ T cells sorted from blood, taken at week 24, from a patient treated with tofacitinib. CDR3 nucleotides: TGCGCCAGCTACGCACAGGGGCAAGCTTTCTTT. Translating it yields CASYAQGQAFF. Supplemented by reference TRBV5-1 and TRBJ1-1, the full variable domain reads KAGVTQTPRYLIKTRGQQVTLSCSPISGHRSVSWYQQTPGQGLQFLFEYFSETQRNKGNFPGRFSGRQFSNSRSEMNVSTLELGDSALYLCASYAQGQAFFGQGTRLTVV.